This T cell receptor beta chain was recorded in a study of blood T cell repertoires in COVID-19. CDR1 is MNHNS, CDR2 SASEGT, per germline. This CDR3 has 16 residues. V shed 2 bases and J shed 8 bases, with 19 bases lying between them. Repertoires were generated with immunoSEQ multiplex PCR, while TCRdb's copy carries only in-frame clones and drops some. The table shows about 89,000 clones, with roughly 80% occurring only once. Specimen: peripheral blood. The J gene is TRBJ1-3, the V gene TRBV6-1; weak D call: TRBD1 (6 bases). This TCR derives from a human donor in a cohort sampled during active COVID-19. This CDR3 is CASSERGGGVRDTIYF. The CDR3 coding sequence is TGTGCCAGCAGTGAAAGAGGAGGGGGGGTTAGGGACACCATATATTTT.